This TCR beta chain was identified in a study of memory CD4+ T cells and cytomegalovirus serostatus. The CDR3 length is 15 residues. The germline V gene has CDR1 SGHDT and CDR2 YYEEEE. Trimming removed 0 bases at V and 2 bases at J, with 9 bases between. The protocol was immunoSEQ multiplex PCR, while the TCRdb copy is restricted to in-frame clones and leaves out a portion. The sample records 30,000 to 45,000 clones, around three quarters being singletons. Single viable CD3+CD4+CD8-CD45RO+ cells were sorted as the memory CD4+ T cells. Serostatus was set by detecting CMV pp150, pp28, p38, p52 IgG. Study outcomes and limitations: Repertoires predicted CMV serostatus with median bootstrapped AUC of 0.95. The CMV-associated TCR signature appears largely within the CD4+ memory repertoire.

Comments on this clone: Its matching antigen is unknown.

The chain has TRBV5-6 and TRBJ2-4; D possibly corresponds to TRBD1 (6 bases). This TCR was sampled from an adult in good health and CMV-seropositive. Sequencing input: memory CD4+ T cells from blood. The DNA of the CDR3 is TGTGCCAGCAGCTTGGGAGGGGGTCCCAAAAACATTCAGTACTTC. It specifies CASSLGGGPKNIQYF.